This TCR beta chain was captured in a study of blood T cell repertoires in COVID-19. Across the study: Samples taken during acute and convalescent COVID-19 were collected in the United States, Italy and Spain. Nucleic acid was either cDNA or gDNA, and it came from T cells, B-cell-depleted T cells, or PBMCs.

Looked up from germline, CDR1 is GTSNPN and CDR2 is SVGIG (reference sequence). V trimming: 0 bases; J trimming: 2 bases; junction bases outside the gene matches: 2. The length of the CDR3 is 14 residues. Original handling: Amplification of reference gene primers provided the estimated nucleated cell counts. The protocol was immunoSEQ multiplex PCR, while the TCRdb copy is restricted to in-frame clones and leaves out a portion. From that table come the V and J calls and clone size; the DNA was used to work out D and trimming. The data show under 95,000 clones, approximately 82% seen once. This receptor was obtained from a human donor in a cohort sampled during active COVID-19. V usage is TRBV30 and J usage is TRBJ2-7, with 9 bases identical to TRBD1. Material for sequencing was peripheral blood. CDR3 coding DNA: TGTGCCTGGAGTGTGGGACAGGGAACCTACGAGCAGTACTTC. The encoded protein is CAWSVGQGTYEQYF.